Given below is one T cell receptor beta chain in context. Its antigen is not identified. The CDR3 consists of 16 residues. Trimming removed 3 bases from V and 4 bases from J, with 18 bases in between. CDR1 is SGHRS, CDR2 YFSETQ, per germline. PCR involved 60 Vbeta and 13 Jbeta primers. Assay: immunoSEQ multiplex PCR; the TCRdb copy retains only in-frame clones and omits some. The sample lists around 150,000 clones, about four fifths occurring once. The data belong to a study of cytomegalovirus exposure and HLA in healthy donors. Study as a whole: Of 300 to 500 genotyped donors, about 81% grouped in the Caucasian-associated ancestry cluster. Findings and caveats of the study: Earlier analysis yielded a pattern in which most TCR beta V segments were productive about 87% or about 30% of the time. Serostatus for CMV was the only available immune exposure information.

The specimen was PBMCs. The V and J genes are TRBV5-1 and TRBJ2-3, with TRBD2 as a possible D gene (6 bases). This receptor was identified in a human donor in good health. CDR3 nucleotide sequence: TGCGCCAGCAGCTCCTTACCCGGGAGTCCCGCAGATACGCAGTATTTT. Translated: CASSSLPGSPADTQYF.